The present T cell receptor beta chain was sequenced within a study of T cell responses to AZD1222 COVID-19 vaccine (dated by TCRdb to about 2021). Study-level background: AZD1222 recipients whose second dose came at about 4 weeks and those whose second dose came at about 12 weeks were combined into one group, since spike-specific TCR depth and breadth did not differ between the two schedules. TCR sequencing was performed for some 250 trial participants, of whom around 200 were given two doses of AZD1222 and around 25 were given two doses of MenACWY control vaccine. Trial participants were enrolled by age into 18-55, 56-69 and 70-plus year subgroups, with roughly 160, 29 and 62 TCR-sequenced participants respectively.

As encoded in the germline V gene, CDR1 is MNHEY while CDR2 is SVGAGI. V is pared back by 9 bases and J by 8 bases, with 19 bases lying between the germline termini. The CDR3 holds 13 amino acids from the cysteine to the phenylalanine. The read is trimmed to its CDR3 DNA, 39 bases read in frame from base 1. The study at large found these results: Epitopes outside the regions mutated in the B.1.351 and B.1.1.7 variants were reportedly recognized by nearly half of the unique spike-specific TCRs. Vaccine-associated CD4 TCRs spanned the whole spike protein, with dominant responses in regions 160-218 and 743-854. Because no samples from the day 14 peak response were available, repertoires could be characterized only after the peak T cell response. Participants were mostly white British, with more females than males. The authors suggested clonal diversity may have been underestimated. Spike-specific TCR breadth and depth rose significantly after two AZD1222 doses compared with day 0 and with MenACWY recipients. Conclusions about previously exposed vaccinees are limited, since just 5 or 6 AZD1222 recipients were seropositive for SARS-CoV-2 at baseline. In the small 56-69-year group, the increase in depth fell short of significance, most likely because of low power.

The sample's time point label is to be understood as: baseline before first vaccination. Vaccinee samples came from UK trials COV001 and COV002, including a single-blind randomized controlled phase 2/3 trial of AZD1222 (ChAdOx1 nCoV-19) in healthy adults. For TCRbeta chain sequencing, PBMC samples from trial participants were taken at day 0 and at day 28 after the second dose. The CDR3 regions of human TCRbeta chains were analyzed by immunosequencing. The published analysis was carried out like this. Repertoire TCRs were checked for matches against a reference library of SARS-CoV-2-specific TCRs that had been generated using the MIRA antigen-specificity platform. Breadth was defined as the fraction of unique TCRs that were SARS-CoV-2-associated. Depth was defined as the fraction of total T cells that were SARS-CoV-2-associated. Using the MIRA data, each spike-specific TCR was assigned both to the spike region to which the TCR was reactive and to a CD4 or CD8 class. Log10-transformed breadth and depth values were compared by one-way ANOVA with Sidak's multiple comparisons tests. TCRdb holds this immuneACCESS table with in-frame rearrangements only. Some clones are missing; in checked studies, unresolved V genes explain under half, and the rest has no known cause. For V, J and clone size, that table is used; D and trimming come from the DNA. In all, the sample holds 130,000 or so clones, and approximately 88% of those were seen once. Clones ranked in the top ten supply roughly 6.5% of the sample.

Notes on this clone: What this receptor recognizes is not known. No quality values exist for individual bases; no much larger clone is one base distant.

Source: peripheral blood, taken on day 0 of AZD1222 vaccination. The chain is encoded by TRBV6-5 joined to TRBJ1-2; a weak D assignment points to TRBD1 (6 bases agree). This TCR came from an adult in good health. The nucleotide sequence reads TGTGCCAGATCGGACAGATGGTATGGCGGCTACACCTTC. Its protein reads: CARSDRWYGGYTF.